This T cell receptor (beta chain) was observed in a study of cytomegalovirus exposure and HLA in healthy donors. The PCR contained 60 Vbeta and 13 Jbeta primers. This table comes from immunoSEQ multiplex PCR, and its TCRdb copy is limited to in-frame clones, with some not included. This table has fewer than 200,000 clones, about 86% appearing once. Trimming took 3 bases from V and 13 from J, leaving 12 bases between them. There are 12 residues in the CDR3. Germline V CDR1 and CDR2: LNHDA, SQIVND (reference sequence). Regarding this clone: The antigen remains undetermined.

Study-level results: TCR beta chain V- and J-gene trimming was linked, in a later analysis, to a missense variant in DCLRE1C. A later look showed TCR association rates differing by HLA locus, highest for DRB1 and lowest for HLA-C.

Sequences were obtained from PBMCs. The chain is built from TRBV19 and TRBJ2-2; D is uncertain. This receptor was taken from a woman between 25 and 40 years old in good health and CMV-seronegative. CDR3 nucleotide sequence: TGTGCCAGTAGTATGACGGTGACTGTGCTGTTTTTT. Its protein is CASSMTVTVLFF.